The 3 T cell receptor beta chains listed next were all sequenced from one sample in a study of cytomegalovirus exposure and HLA in healthy donors. The PCR contained 60 Vbeta and 13 Jbeta primers. Sequencing was performed with immunoSEQ multiplex PCR; in TCRdb, only in-frame clones are kept and a portion is missing. The table shows about 99,000 clones, with 10% occurring only once. Sequenced sample: PBMCs. The receptors come from a man aged 40-49 years in good health and CMV-seropositive.

The chain uses TRBV9 and TRBJ2-3, with D perhaps TRBD1 (6 bases). CDR1 and CDR2 from the germline V gene are SGDLS and YYNGEE. The CDR3 spans 14 residues. Trimming took off 4 bases at V and 4 bases at J, with 13 bases between the two ends. The CDR3 reads CASSPPGAPDTQYF. The CDR3 nucleotides read TGTGCCAGCAGCCCCCCAGGGGCCCCAGATACGCAGTATTTT.

V and J are TRBV19 and TRBJ1-2, with D possibly TRBD1 on 5 matching bases. Per the germline V gene, CDR1 is LNHDA and CDR2 is SQIVND (reference sequence). Trimming pared 10 bases from V and 4 bases from J, leaving 13 bases between. The length of the CDR3 is 12 residues. DNA for the CDR3: TGTGCCACCAGGGCCGGGGGCTATGGCTACACCTTC. Protein product: CATRAGGYGYTF.

This chain uses TRBV5-6 with TRBJ2-7, with 10 bases matching TRBD2. CDR3 length: 14 residues. Germline lookup yields CDR1 SGHDT and CDR2 YYEEEE. J lost 2 bases, V lost 3 bases, and 2 bases had no gene match. The CDR3 DNA reads as TGTGCCAGCAGCTGGACTAGCGGAACCTACGAGCAGTACTTC. It yields the protein CASSWTSGTYEQYF.